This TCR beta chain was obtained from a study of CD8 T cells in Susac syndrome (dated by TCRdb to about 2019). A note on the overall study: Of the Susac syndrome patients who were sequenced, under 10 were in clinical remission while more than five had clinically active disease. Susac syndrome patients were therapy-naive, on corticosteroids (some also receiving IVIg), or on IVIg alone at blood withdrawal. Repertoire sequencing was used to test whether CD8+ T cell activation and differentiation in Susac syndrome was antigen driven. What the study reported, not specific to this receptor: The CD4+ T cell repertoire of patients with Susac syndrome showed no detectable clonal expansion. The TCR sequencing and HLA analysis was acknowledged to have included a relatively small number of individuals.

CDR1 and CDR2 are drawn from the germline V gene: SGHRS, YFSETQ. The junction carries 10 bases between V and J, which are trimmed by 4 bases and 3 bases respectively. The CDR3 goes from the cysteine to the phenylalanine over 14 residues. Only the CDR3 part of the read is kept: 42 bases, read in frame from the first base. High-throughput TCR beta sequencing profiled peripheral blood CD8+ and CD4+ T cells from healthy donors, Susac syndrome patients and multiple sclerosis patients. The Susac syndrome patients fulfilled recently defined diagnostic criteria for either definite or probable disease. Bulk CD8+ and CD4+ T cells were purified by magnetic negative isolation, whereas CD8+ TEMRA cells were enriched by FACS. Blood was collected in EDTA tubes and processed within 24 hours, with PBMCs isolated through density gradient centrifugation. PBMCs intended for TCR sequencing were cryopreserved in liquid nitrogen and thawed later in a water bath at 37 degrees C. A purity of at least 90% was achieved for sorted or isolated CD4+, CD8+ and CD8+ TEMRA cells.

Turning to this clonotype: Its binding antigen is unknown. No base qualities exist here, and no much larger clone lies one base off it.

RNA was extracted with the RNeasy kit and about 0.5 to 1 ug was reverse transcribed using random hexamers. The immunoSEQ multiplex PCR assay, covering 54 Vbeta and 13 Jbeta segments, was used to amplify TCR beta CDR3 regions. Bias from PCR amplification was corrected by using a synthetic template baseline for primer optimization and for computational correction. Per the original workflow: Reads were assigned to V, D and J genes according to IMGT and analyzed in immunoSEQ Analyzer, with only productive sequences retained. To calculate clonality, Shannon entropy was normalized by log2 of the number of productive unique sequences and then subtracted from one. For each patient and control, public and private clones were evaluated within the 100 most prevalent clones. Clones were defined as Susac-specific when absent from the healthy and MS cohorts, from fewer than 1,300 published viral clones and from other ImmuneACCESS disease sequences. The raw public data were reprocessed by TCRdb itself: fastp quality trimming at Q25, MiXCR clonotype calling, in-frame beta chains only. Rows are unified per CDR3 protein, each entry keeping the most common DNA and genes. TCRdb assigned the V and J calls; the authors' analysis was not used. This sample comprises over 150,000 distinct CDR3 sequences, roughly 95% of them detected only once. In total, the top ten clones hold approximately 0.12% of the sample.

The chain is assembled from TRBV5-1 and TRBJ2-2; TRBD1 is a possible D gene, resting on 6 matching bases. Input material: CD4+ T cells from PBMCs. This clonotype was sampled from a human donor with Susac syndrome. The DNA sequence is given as TGCGCCAGCAGCCCTCAGGGGTACACCGGGGAGCTGTTTTTT. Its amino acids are CASSPQGYTGELFF.